Here is one T cell receptor (beta chain) with its context. Its antigen is as yet unknown. This record comes from a study of T cells in Graves' hyperthyroidism and ophthalmopathy. Absent ophthalmopathy progression within 18 months defined stable Graves' hyperthyroidism. Uncontrolled infection, other autoimmune disease, pregnancy and lactation each barred patients from inclusion. Diagnosis relied on clinical symptoms, serum thyroxine and TRAb, thyroid ultrasound and orbital computed tomography. TCR beta CDR3 region amplification was performed from RNA transcripts. TCR CDR3 regions were first amplified by RT-PCR with HTBI primers. TCRdb ran MiXCR on the multiplex PCR reads and lists one entry per CDR3 protein. Counted here are hundreds of thousands of distinct CDR3 sequences, 46% occurring once; the ten biggest clones make up 8.2%. The V gene end was trimmed by 0 bases and the J gene end by 7 bases; junction bases not matched to a gene: 7. The V gene's germline CDR1 is MNHEY and CDR2 SVGAGI. The CDR3 consists of 15 residues.

Study-wide results and caveats: Ophthalmopathy was predicted by the model a median of roughly 6 months ahead of onset.

The sample comprised peripheral blood or thyroid tissue (not recorded which). The source is a woman aged 18-29 years with Graves' hyperthyroidism. The rearrangement joins TRBV6-5 to TRBJ1-2, with 8 bases aligning to TRBD1. The CDR3 DNA sequence: TGTGCCAGCAGTTACTCGGGCAGGGGGCTGGCTGGCTACACCTTC. It is translated as CASSYSGRGLAGYTF.